The entry that follows covers one T cell receptor beta chain sequence. Its antigen has not been determined. No clone much larger than this one lies a single base away; base qualities are absent. A single peripheral blood draw of around 0.11 L on average was collected from each donor into heparinised tubes. A BD FACSAria II was used to sort naive, central memory, regulatory and stem cell-like memory CD4+ T cells with a panel that included CD45RO, CCR7, CD25, CD127, CD95 and CD27. Purity was above 95% for every sorted population. Right away, PBMCs were isolated by Lymphoprep density gradient centrifugation and were stained directly, with no culture step. To minimize batch effects, samples were stained and sorted in pairs, one healthy donor with one patient per experiment. The CDR3, from cysteine to phenylalanine, totals 15 residues. Only CDR3 DNA is held: 45 bases, read in frame from base 1. CDR1 and CDR2 (MGHDK, SYGVNS) derive from the germline V gene. V is clipped by 2 bases and J by 6 bases, and the sequence between their germline boundaries is 14 bases long.

This record belongs to a study of beta chain features in type 1 diabetes (dated by TCRdb to 2017 to 2018). Broadly, across the study: Patients and healthy donors did not differ in mean age, gender distribution, total cell number or subset yield. A total of roughly 100,000,000 sorted cells were examined across all samples, and the number of cells per subset was strongly correlated with RNA yield. Regulatory and stem cell-like memory subsets were obtained from only 8 patients and roughly 8 healthy donors, while naive and central memory subsets were obtained from all 30 or so donors. In the study, recently diagnosed type 1 diabetes patients and matched healthy donors were compared on the TCRB repertoires of their sorted circulating CD4+ T cell subsets. General study outcomes and caveats: Type 1 diabetes patients showed a moderate but significant shortening of TCRB CDR3 length in all four CD4+ subsets. PCR may preferentially amplify shorter templates, but because patient and control samples were amplified and corrected together, any resulting skew would affect both groups equally. Sequencing cDNA rather than genomic DNA could over-represent highly expressing activated cells, although activation and CD3 levels did not differ between groups. Because the HLA sub-analyses included only small numbers of individuals, any influence of HLA type on TCRB rearrangement was left unresolved. Fewer insertions and more nucleotide deletions at VDJ recombination sites were observed in patients with type 1 diabetes, implying thymic rearrangement abnormalities. Naive, central memory and regulatory TCRB repertoires appeared more similar among patients than among healthy donors.

The High Capacity cDNA Reverse Transcription Kit was used to reverse transcribe all of the isolated RNA, meaning that expressed TCRB transcripts were what got sequenced. Deep immunoSEQ sequencing was applied to naive, central memory and regulatory T cell samples, giving an average of about 3.57 million total reads per sample. Sorted cells were lysed in RLT buffer and RNA was extracted with DNase-treated RNeasy Micro or Mini kits, depending on cell number. Each cell subset was processed separately to prevent cross-contamination, with patient and healthy donor samples processed together. The immunoSEQ multiplex PCR was used to amplify TCRB sequences from cDNA, yielding 87-bp fragments that span the CDR3 region. Sequencing of the amplicons was done on the Illumina HiSeq platform. Processing in the source paper ran as follows. Synthetic template baselines were used to correct PCR bias computationally, reads within Hamming distance 2 were collapsed, and singletons that could not be merged were discarded. Reads were aligned against IMGT to assign V, D and J genes, CDR3 length and insertions or deletions at six rearrangement sites. Within each subset, clonotype counts were normalized to the number of sorted cells before true diversity and Gini coefficients were calculated with the tcR R package. Repertoire sharing was quantified using the overlap coefficient calculated on TCRB nucleotide sequences. Out-of-frame TCRB sequences from naive cells were analyzed to stand in for the pre-selection repertoire. TCRdb provides this immuneACCESS table in a form limited to in-frame rearrangements. Some clones are lacking; in checked studies, under half of them reflect an unresolved V gene, and why the rest are absent is not known. V, J and clone size derive from that table, while D and trimming were established from the DNA sequence. Across this sample there are 350,000 to 450,000 clones, with around 16% seen only once. The ten largest clonotypes hold approximately 0.02% of the sample.

The chain links TRBV25-1 with TRBJ2-1; TRBD2 is perhaps the D gene, given 5 matching bases. The TCR sequence derives from a young woman in good health. The material sequenced was naive CD4+ T cells from blood. Read against the paper, the sample's cell subset or site label means: true naive CD4+ T cells. In nucleotides, the sequence is TGTGCCAGCAGTGAACTCGGGCTAGCAAGCAATGAGCAGTTCTTC. This sequence encodes CASSELGLASNEQFF.